These T cell receptor beta chains were read from a single sample in a study of post-analysis software for immune sequencing data. A single record per CDR3 protein comes from TCRdb applying MiXCR to the PCR reads. The sample yields more than 450,000 distinct CDR3 sequences, 30% to 40% seen once. The specimen was blood. These receptors originate from a girl aged 2-17 years with multiple sclerosis. Each CDR3 is given with its conserved first and last residue. A D gene is named only where the DNA matches it firmly. Some rows mark clone size as missing; the rest say once, few, many or name a class of expanded clone.

J gene,V gene,clone size,D gene,CDR3 DNA,CDR3 protein
TRBJ1-2,TRBV6-5,-,-,TGTGCCAGCAGTTCCGTCCGGGGAGGCGGCTACACCTTC,CASSSVRGGGYTF
TRBJ2-3,TRBV3-1,-,TRBD2,TGTGCCAGCAGCCAAACCGGGACTAGCAACACAGATACGCAGTATTTT,CASSQTGTSNTDTQYF
TRBJ2-1,TRBV5-5,-,TRBD2,TGTGTCAGCAGCCCAACTTTTCCAGCGGGGGGTCACGCTGAGCAGTTCTTC,CVSSPTFPAGGHAEQFF
TRBJ2-7,TRBV19,-,-,TGTGCCTGTAGTATAGGGGCAGGGGAGGCCTACGAGCAGTACTTC,CACSIGAGEAYEQYF
TRBJ2-3,TRBV5-1,-,-,TGCGCCAGCAGTGGGGGAATGGATACGCAGTATTTT,CASSGGMDTQYF
TRBJ2-2,TRBV27,-,TRBD1,TGTGCCAGCAGAATCGGTGGACAGGCGAACACCGGGGAGCTGTTTTTT,CASRIGGQANTGELFF
TRBJ2-7,TRBV20-1,few,-,TGCAGTGCTAGAGGGTCAGGGCAGGGCCTCTCCTACGAGCAGTACTTC,CSARGSGQGLSYEQYF
TRBJ2-7,TRBV6-1,-,TRBD2,TGTGCCAGCAATACCGGGGGGAGCTCCTACGAGCAGTACTTC,CASNTGGSSYEQYF
TRBJ2-7,TRBV20-1,many,TRBD1,TGCAGCGCCCGAGGGGACAGCTCCTACGAGCAGTACTTC,CSARGDSSYEQYF
TRBJ2-3,TRBV20-1,-,TRBD1,TGCAGTGCTAGAACAGTCAGGGGGTTGACAGATACGCAGTATTTT,CSARTVRGLTDTQYF
TRBJ1-6,TRBV5-1,-,-,TGCGCCAGCAGCTTGGAGAGTGGGGCGCGCTTAAATTCACCCCTCCACTTT,CASSLESGARLNSPLHF
TRBJ1-1,TRBV28,-,TRBD1,TGTGTCAGCAGTTTACAGGGGGCATTATTGTCAGCTTTCTTT,CVSSLQGALLSAFF
TRBJ2-1,TRBV5-1,-,-,TGCGCCAGCAGCGTCTTTCAGGGGAAGGGCGATGAGCAGTTCTTC,CASSVFQGKGDEQFF
TRBJ2-3,TRBV20-1,few,-,TGCAGTGCTTCTTCCGGGACTAGCACAGATACGCAGTATTTT,CSASSGTSTDTQYF
TRBJ2-5,TRBV3-1,-,-,TGTGTCAGCAGCCAAGGGGTTGAGACCCAGTACTTC,CVSSQGVETQYF
TRBJ1-1,TRBV6-4,few,-,TGTGCCAGCAGTGACGTTAAGGGTACTGAAGCTTTCTTT,CASSDVKGTEAFF
TRBJ2-2,TRBV6-5,-,-,TGTGCCAGCAGGGGGTACGTGAACACCGGGGAGCTGTTTTTT,CASRGYVNTGELFF
TRBJ2-3,TRBV5-5,few,-,TGTGCCAGCAGCTTGGCCGTTCTAGCAGATACGCAGTATTTT,CASSLAVLADTQYF
TRBJ2-5,TRBV5-5,-,-,TGTGCCAGCAGCTTCCCGGGGCGCCCAGAGACCCAGTACTTC,CASSFPGRPETQYF
TRBJ2-3,TRBV7-3,-,-,TGTGCCAGCAGCTTAACCCAGGGGGATACGCAGTATTTT,CASSLTQGDTQYF
TRBJ1-5,TRBV20-1,-,TRBD1,TGCAGTGCTAGAGTTACAGGGGGCAGCAATCAGCCCCAGCATTTT,CSARVTGGSNQPQHF
TRBJ1-1,TRBV20-1,-,-,TGCAGTGCTAGAGAAACTATTACTGAAGCTTTCTTT,CSARETITEAFF
TRBJ1-1,TRBV6-5,-,-,TGTGCCAGCAGCAAGACCCAGGGACGGACTGAAGCTTTCTTT,CASSKTQGRTEAFF
TRBJ2-1,TRBV7-2,-,-,TGTGCCAGCAGCTTAGGCGAGGCCCAGTTCTTC,CASSLGEAQFF
TRBJ2-3,TRBV7-2,few,TRBD2,TGTGCCAGCAGCTTAAGGCTAGCGGGGAGCACAGATGCGCAGTATTTT,CASSLRLAGSTDAQYF
TRBJ2-1,TRBV20-1,-,-,TGCAGTGCTAGAGATAGGCAGTCGGGAATATACAATGAGCAGTTCTTC,CSARDRQSGIYNEQFF
TRBJ1-1,TRBV5-1,few,-,TGCGCCAGCAGCGCAGGGACGGGAACTGAAGCTTTCTTT,CASSAGTGTEAFF
TRBJ1-1,TRBV29-1,-,-,TGCAGCGTTCAAAGGCAGGCGAACACTGAAGCTTTCTTT,CSVQRQANTEAFF
TRBJ2-4,TRBV29-1,-,TRBD1,TGCAGCGTTGGACAGGGGGCTATGAACATTCAGTACTTC,CSVGQGAMNIQYF